This T cell receptor (beta chain) derives from a study of response to subunit inactivated influenza vaccine. The study's findings and limits: There was a suggestion from the authors that each seasonal influenza vaccination recruits few new T cells.

Details on this clonotype: Its antigen is unknown.

Via MiXCR, TCRdb re-called the RT-PCR reads, giving one row per CDR3 protein. Seen here are roughly 570,000 distinct CDR3 sequences, 13% observed once, and the top ten hold over 10%. Germline trimming cut 5 bases from V and 4 bases from J; bases unmatched to any gene: 9. Germline values: CDR1 MNHEY, CDR2 SVGEGT. The CDR3 sequence is 15 residues long. This chain uses TRBV6-2 or TRBV6-3 with TRBJ2-7; 9 bases are a match to TRBD2. The source is a man over 45 who received an inactivated influenza vaccine. The sequences come from PBMCs from blood, collected roughly 47 days after vaccination. This CDR3 reads CASSGVAGARYEQYF. CDR3 DNA: TGTGCCAGCAGTGGGGTAGCGGGGGCGCGGTACGAGCAGTACTTC.